The 19 T cell receptor beta chains reported below all come from one sample, sequenced in a study of blood T cell repertoires in COVID-19. The method was immunoSEQ multiplex PCR; TCRdb's version includes in-frame clones alone and lacks a portion of them. The sample has 250,000 to 300,000 clones, approximately 90% seen once. Material for sequencing was PBMCs or T cells enriched from blood (not recorded which). Every receptor here comes from a woman in her 30s who had recovered from COVID-19.

The V gene is TRBV27, the J gene TRBJ2-3; D possibly corresponds to TRBD1 (7 bases). Germline values: CDR1 MNHEY, CDR2 SMNVEV (reference sequence). This CDR3 region has 14 residues. V lost 8 bases, J lost 2 bases, and 14 bases lay in between. This CDR3 reads CASQTGRDTDTQYF. CDR3 sequence (DNA): TGTGCCAGCCAGACAGGGCGGGACACAGATACGCAGTATTTT.

The chain is built from TRBV7-9 and TRBJ2-2; D is unclear. The CDR3 covers 15 residues. The ends were cut back, 5 bases at V and 3 bases at J, with 13 bases in the middle. Germline loops: CDR1 SEHNR, CDR2 FQNEAQ (reference sequence). The CDR3 reads CASSPGAEYTGELFF. Written as DNA, the CDR3 is TGTGCCAGCAGCCCCGGCGCGGAATACACCGGGGAGCTGTTTTTT. Together with reference TRBV7-9 and TRBJ2-2, the CDR3 gives the full variable domain: DTGVSQNPRHKITKRGQNVTFRCDPISEHNRLYWYRQTLGQGPEFLTYFQNEAQLEKSRLLSDRFSAERPKGSFSTLEIQRTEQGDSAMYLCASSPGAEYTGELFFGEGSRLTVL.

This clone has only one observation. The chain joins TRBV4-3 to TRBJ2-2, with 10 bases fitting TRBD2. Germline trimming cut 0 bases from V and 6 bases from J; bases unmatched to any gene: 7. The CDR3 totals 17 residues. Germline CDR1 LGHNA, CDR2 YSLEER. CDR3 sequence reads: CASSQDGPSGSSGELFF. CDR3 nucleotides: TGCGCCAGCAGCCAAGATGGGCCTAGCGGGAGTTCCGGGGAGCTGTTTTTT.

The chain joins TRBV7-2 to TRBJ2-6; 8 positions agree with TRBD1. Germline CDR1 is SGHTA and CDR2 is FQGNSA. The CDR3 runs 18 residues. V lost 2 bases to trimming and J lost 3 bases; unmatched junction nucleotides: 9. CDR3 DNA: TGTGCCAGCAGCTTATCAGGGGGCTTGGTTCGTGGGGCCAACGTCCTGACTTTC. Its translation: CASSLSGGLVRGANVLTF.

The DNA of the CDR3 is TGTGCCAGCAGCTTGTTGGACAGTTACTCCTACGAGCAGTACTTC. This sequence encodes CASSLLDSYSYEQYF. The chain uses TRBV5-5 and TRBJ2-7, with D possibly matching TRBD1 (6 bases). This CDR3 is 15 amino acids long. CDR1 SGHKS and CDR2 YYEKEE come from the germline V gene (reference sequence). The V gene lost 1 base and the J gene lost 0 bases, with 11 bases spanning the gap.

This clone appeared a single time. The V call is TRBV27, the J call TRBJ1-1, with no clear D. Germline CDR1 reads MNHEY; CDR2 reads SMNVEV (reference sequence). CDR3 length: 13 residues. V was pared by 3 bases and J by 1 base, with 6 bases between. The DNA of the CDR3 is TGTGCCAGCAGTTTTACACAGAACACTGAAGCTTTCTTT. Encoded protein: CASSFTQNTEAFF.

The rearrangement uses TRBV24-1 and TRBJ2-1; 8 positions agree with TRBD2. Germline-derived CDR1 and CDR2 are KGHDR and SFDVKD. With V trimmed by 5 bases and J by 4 bases, 6 bases remained unmatched. The CDR3 is 15 residues long. The CDR3 DNA reads as TGTGCCACCAGTGCACTAGCGGATACTTACAATGAGCAGTTCTTC. It yields the protein CATSALADTYNEQFF.

The chain links TRBV6-2 or TRBV6-3 to TRBJ2-7; D is ambiguous. CDR1 and CDR2 from the germline V gene are MNHEY and SVGEGT. V was trimmed by 5 bases and J by 0 bases, leaving 11 bases between them. CDR3 length: 14 amino acids. The CDR3 is CASSISTLSYEQYF. The CDR3 DNA reads TGTGCCAGCAGTATCTCGACACTCTCCTACGAGCAGTACTTC.

This clone was picked up a small number of times. Other DNA variants within this sample encode the same CDR3. Written as DNA, the CDR3 is TGTGCCAGCAGCCAAGGGACTTCTGGAAACACCATATATTTT. Protein product: CASSQGTSGNTIYF. The chain is built from TRBV3-1 (or the pseudogene TRBV3-2) and TRBJ1-3; no reliable D call. The length of the CDR3 is 14 residues. Between the trimmed V and J ends, which lost 1 base and 1 base, there was a span of 5 bases. Germline V gene data show CDR1 as LGHDT and CDR2 as YNNKEL (reference sequence).

V gene TRBV3-1 (or the pseudogene TRBV3-2) combines with J gene TRBJ2-6; weak D call: TRBD2 (7 bases). This CDR3 contains 17 residues. Trimming left V 0 bases short and J 3 bases short, with 12 bases between. The germline gives CDR1 LGHDT, CDR2 YNNKEL (reference sequence). CDR3 coding DNA: TGTGCCAGCAGCCAAGATCGGGGGGCGGTTGGGGCCAACGTCCTGACTTTC. It translates to CASSQDRGAVGANVLTF.

CDR3 coding DNA: TGCAGCGTTGAGGGACAGGGCTTTGAGCAGTTCTTC. It is translated as CSVEGQGFEQFF. The J gene is TRBJ2-1, the V gene TRBV29-1; 9 nucleotides line up with TRBD1. This CDR3 is built from 12 residues. Trimming took 3 bases from V and 9 from J; bases not matched to a gene: 3. Per the germline V gene, CDR1 is SQVTM and CDR2 is ANQGSEA.

The chain has TRBV9 and TRBJ1-1; 9 nucleotides agree with TRBD1. The CDR3 has 15 residues. The germline V gene has CDR1 SGDLS and CDR2 YYNGEE. Trimming took 3 bases from V and 4 from J; bases not matched to a gene: 7. In nucleotides, the CDR3 is TGTGCCAGCAGCGCCCGACAGGGGGATGTCACTGAAGCTTTCTTT. Translated: CASSARQGDVTEAFF.

The V and J genes are TRBV7-2 and TRBJ2-1, with 7 positions matching TRBD1. Germline V gene sequence: CDR1 SGHTA, CDR2 FQGNSA. The CDR3 covers 14 residues. Germline trimming cut 4 bases from V and 4 bases from J; bases unmatched to any gene: 4. This CDR3 is CASSYGTVYNEQFF. The CDR3 DNA sequence: TGTGCCAGCAGCTACGGGACAGTATACAATGAGCAGTTCTTC.

The V call is TRBV19, the J call TRBJ2-1; D is perhaps TRBD1 (7 bases). Germline assignment: CDR1 LNHDA and CDR2 SQIVND (reference sequence). Trimming removed 3 bases at V and 4 bases at J, with 13 bases between. The CDR3 is 15 residues long. The CDR3 here is CASSIRGDSYNEQFF. CDR3 DNA sequence: TGTGCCAGTAGTATCAGGGGGGACTCTTACAATGAGCAGTTCTTC.

This clone was seen only a few times. The genes are TRBV7-8 and TRBJ1-1, with 7 bases that match TRBD1. The germline CDR1 and CDR2 sequences are SGHVS and FQNEAQ. CDR3 length: 15 amino acids. Germline trimming cut 5 bases from V and 1 base from J; bases unmatched to any gene: 7. The CDR3 loop reads CASSREGQANTEAFF. The CDR3 DNA sequence: TGTGCCAGCAGCCGAGAAGGACAGGCGAACACTGAAGCTTTCTTT.

This clone was detected only once. The chain has TRBV19 and TRBJ2-1; 7 bases align to TRBD2. CDR1 and CDR2 from the germline V gene are LNHDA and SQIVND (reference sequence). V lost 3 bases, J lost 6 bases, and 8 bases stayed unmatched. The CDR3 extends over 15 amino acids. The CDR3 sequence is CASSIWGGEANEQFF. CDR3 sequence (DNA): TGTGCCAGTAGTATTTGGGGAGGGGAGGCCAATGAGCAGTTCTTC. Filled out from reference TRBV19 and TRBJ2-1, the complete variable domain reads DGGITQSPKYLFRKEGQNVTLSCEQNLNHDAMYWYRQDPGQGLRLIYYSQIVNDFQKGDIAEGYSVSREKKESFPLTVTSAQKNPTAFYLCASSIWGGEANEQFFGPGTRLTVL.

V gene TRBV7-2 combines with J gene TRBJ2-2, with D perhaps TRBD1 (6 bases). Per the germline V gene, CDR1 is SGHTA and CDR2 is FQGNSA. The length of the CDR3 is 15 residues. Trimming pared 3 bases from V and 2 bases from J, leaving 10 bases between. The CDR3: CASSFSRGNTGELFF. The CDR3 nucleotides are TGTGCCAGCAGCTTTTCCAGGGGAAACACCGGGGAGCTGTTTTTT.

As to this clone: Other DNA sequences in the sample encode the same CDR3. This sequence joins TRBV7-3 and TRBJ1-5, with D tentatively TRBD1 (5 bases). Trimming shortened V by 5 bases and J by 4 bases, and 9 bases separated the two germline ends. Germline CDR1 and CDR2: SGHTA and FQGTGA. This CDR3 spans 13 amino acids. Here the CDR3 reads CASSQGSNQPQHF. The CDR3 bases are TGTGCCAGCAGCCAGGGCAGTAATCAGCCCCAGCATTTT.

V is TRBV4-3 and J is TRBJ1-5, with D unclear. The V gene's germline CDR1 is LGHNA and CDR2 YSLEER. The germline V and J ends were trimmed by 4 bases and 4 bases, with 8 bases remaining between them. The CDR3 loop spans 13 amino acids. CDR3: CASSRVLNQPQHF. CDR3 in DNA: TGCGCCAGCAGCCGAGTTTTAAATCAGCCCCAGCATTTT.